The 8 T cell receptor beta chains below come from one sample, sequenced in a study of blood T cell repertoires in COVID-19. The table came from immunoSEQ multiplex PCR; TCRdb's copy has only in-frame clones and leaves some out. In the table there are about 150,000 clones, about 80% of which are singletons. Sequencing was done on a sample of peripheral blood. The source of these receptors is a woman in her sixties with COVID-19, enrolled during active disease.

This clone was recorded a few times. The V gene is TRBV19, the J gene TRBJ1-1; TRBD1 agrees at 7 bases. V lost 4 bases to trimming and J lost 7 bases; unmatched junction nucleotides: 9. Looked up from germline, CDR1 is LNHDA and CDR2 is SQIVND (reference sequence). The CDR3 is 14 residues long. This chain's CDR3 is CASSTGQERVEAFF. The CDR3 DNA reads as TGTGCCAGTAGTACCGGACAGGAGAGGGTTGAAGCTTTCTTT.

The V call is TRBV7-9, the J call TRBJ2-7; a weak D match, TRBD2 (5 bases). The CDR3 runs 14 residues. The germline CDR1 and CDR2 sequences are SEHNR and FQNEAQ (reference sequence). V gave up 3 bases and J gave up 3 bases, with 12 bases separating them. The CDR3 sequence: CASSLTIGVYEQYF. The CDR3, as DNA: TGTGCCAGCAGCTTGACTATCGGGGTCTACGAGCAGTACTTC.

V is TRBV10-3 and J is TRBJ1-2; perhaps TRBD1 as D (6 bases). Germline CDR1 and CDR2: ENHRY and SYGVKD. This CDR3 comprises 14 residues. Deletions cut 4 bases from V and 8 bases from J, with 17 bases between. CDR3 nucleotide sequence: TGTGCCATCAGTGTGGCGGACAGACCATTGGGCTACACCTTC. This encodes CAISVADRPLGYTF.

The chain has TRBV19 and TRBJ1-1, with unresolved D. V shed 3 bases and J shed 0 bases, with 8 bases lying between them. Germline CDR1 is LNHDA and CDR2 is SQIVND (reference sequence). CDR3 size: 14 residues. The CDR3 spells CASSMGVMNTEAFF. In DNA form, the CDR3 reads TGTGCCAGTAGTATGGGAGTCATGAACACTGAAGCTTTCTTT.

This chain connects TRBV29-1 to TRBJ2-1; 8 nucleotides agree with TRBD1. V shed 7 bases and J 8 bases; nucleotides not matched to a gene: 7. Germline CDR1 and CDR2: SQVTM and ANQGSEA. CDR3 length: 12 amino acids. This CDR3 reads CSAKDRDYEQFF. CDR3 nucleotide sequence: TGCAGCGCCAAGGACAGGGACTATGAGCAGTTCTTC.

The CDR3 nucleotides read TGTGCCAGCAGCTCCGGGACAGGGAACTATGGCTACACCTTC. Its protein product is CASSSGTGNYGYTF. The rearrangement links TRBV7-2 to TRBJ1-2; 9 nucleotides line up with TRBD1. Trimming removed 4 bases from V and 2 bases from J; junction bases left unmatched: 2. The CDR3 length is 14 residues. The V gene's germline CDR1 is SGHTA and CDR2 FQGNSA.

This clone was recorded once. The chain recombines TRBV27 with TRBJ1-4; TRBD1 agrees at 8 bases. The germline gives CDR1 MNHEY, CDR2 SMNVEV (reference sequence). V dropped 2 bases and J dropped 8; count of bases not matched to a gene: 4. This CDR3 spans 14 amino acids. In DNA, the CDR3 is TGTGCCAGCAGTTTACAGGGGGCGGGAGAAAAACTGTTTTTT. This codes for CASSLQGAGEKLFF.

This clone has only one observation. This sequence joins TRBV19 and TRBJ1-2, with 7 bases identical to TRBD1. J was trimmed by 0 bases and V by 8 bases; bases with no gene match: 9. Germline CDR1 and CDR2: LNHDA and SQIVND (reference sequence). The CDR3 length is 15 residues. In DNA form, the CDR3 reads TGTGCCAGTTGGGACAGCGTCCCTCCTAACTATGGCTACACCTTC. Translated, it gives CASWDSVPPNYGYTF.